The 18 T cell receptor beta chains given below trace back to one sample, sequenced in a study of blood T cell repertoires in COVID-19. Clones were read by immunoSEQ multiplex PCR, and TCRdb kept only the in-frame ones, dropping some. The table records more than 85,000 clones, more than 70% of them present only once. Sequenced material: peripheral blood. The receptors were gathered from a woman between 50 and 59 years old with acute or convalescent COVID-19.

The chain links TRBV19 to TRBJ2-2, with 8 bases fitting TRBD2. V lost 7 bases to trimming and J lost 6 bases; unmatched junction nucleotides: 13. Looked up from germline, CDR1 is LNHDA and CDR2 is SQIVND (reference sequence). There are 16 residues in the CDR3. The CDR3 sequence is CASTVKAGAFPGELFF. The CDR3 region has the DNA TGTGCCAGTACTGTGAAAGCGGGAGCGTTTCCCGGGGAGCTGTTTTTT.

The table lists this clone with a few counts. DNA for the CDR3: TGTGCCAGCAGTGAATTGACAGGGACATACAATGAGCAGTTCTTC. It codes for CASSELTGTYNEQFF. The V call is TRBV6-1, the J call TRBJ2-1, with 7 positions matching TRBD1. Trimming took 2 bases from V and 4 from J; bases not matched to a gene: 5. This CDR3 region has 15 residues. Germline V gene data show CDR1 as MNHNS and CDR2 as SASEGT.

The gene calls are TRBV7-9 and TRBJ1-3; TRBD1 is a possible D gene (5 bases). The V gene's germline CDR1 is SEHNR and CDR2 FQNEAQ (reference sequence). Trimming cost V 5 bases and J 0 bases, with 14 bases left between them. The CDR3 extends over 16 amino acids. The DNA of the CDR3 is TGTGCCAGCAGCCGGACACCCGCTAACTCTGGAAACACCATATATTTT. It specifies CASSRTPANSGNTIYF.

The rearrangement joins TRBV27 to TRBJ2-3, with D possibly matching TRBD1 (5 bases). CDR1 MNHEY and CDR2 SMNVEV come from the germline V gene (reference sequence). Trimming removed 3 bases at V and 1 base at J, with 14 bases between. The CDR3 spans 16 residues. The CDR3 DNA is TGTGCCAGCAGTTTGCAGGGCGTCGTCCGCACAGATACGCAGTATTTT. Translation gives CASSLQGVVRTDTQYF.

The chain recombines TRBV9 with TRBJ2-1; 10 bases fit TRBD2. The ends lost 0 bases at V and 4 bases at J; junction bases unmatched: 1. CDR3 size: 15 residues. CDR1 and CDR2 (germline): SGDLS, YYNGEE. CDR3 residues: CASSVVAGGYNEQFF. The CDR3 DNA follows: TGTGCCAGCAGCGTAGTAGCGGGAGGTTACAATGAGCAGTTCTTC.

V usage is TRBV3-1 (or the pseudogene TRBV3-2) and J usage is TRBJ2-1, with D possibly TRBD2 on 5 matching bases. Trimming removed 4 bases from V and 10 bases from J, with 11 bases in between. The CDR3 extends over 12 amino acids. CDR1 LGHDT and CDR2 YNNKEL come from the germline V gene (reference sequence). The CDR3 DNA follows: TGTGCCAGCAGCCTACCAGAGGGAGAGCAGTTCTTC. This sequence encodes CASSLPEGEQFF.

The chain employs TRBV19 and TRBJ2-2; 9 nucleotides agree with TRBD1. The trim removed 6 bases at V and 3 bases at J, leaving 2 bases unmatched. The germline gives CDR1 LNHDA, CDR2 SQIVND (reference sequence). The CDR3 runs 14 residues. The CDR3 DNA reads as TGTGCCAGTAGGAGACAGGGGGACACCGGGGAGCTGTTTTTT. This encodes CASRRQGDTGELFF.

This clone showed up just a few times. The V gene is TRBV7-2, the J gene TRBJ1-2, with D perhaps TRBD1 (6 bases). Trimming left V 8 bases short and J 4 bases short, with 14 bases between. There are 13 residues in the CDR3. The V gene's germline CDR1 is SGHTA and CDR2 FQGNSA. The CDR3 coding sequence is TGTGCCAGCGCTATACAGGGCCGCTATGGCTACACCTTC. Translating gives CASAIQGRYGYTF.

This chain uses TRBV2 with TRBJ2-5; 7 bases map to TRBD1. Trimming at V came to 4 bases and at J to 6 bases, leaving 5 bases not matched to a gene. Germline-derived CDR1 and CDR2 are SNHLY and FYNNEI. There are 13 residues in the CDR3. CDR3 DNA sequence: TGTGCCAGCAGTGGGCAGGGGGAGAAGACCCAGTACTTC. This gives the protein CASSGQGEKTQYF.

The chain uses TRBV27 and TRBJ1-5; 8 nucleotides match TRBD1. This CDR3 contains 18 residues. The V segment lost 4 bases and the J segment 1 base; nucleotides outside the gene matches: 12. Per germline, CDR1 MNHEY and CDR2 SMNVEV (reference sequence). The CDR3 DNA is TGTGCCAGCAGTTCCGGACAGGGCTGGTACGTAAGCAATCAGCCCCAGCATTTT. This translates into CASSSGQGWYVSNQPQHF.

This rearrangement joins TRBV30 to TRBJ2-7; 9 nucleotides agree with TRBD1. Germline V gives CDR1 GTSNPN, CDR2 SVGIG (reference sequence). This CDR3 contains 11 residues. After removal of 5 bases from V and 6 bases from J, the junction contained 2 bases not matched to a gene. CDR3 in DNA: TGTGCCTGGGACAGGGGGGGCGAGCAGTACTTC. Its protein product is CAWDRGGEQYF.

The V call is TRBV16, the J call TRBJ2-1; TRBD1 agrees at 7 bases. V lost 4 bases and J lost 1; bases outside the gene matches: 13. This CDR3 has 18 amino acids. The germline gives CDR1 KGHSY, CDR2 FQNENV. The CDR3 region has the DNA TGTGCCAGCAGCCTAAGCAGAGGGGGCGACGGGTCCTACAATGAGCAGTTCTTC. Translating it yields CASSLSRGGDGSYNEQFF.

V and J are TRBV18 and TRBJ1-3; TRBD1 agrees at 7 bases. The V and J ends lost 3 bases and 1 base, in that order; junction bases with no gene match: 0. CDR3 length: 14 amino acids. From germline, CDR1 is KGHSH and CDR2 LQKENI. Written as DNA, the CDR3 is TGTGCCAGCTCACCGACAGGGTCTGGAAACACCATATATTTT. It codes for CASSPTGSGNTIYF.

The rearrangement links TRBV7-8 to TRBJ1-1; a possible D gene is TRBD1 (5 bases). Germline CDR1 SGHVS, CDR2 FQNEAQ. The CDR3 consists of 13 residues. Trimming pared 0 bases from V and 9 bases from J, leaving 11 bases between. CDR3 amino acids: CASSLARQSKAFF. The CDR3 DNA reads TGTGCCAGCAGCTTAGCGCGACAGAGTAAAGCTTTCTTT. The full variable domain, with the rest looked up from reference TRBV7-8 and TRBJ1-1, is GAGVSQSPRYKVAKRGQDVALRCDPISGHVSLFWYQQALGQGPEFLTYFQNEAQLDKSGLPSDRFFAERPEGSVSTLKIQRTQQEDSAVYLCASSLARQSKAFFGQGTRLTVV.

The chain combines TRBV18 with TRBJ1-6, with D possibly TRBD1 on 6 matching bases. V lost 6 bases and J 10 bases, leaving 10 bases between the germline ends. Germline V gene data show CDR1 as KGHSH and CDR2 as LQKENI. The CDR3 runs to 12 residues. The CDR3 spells CASSPDRSPLHF. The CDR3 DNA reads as TGTGCCAGCTCTCCTGACAGGTCACCCCTCCACTTT.

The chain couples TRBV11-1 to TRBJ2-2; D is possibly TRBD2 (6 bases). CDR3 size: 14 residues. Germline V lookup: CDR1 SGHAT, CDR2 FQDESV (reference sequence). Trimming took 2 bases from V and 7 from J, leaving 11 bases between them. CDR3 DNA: TGTGCCAGCAGCTTACTCCAGGAGGGCGGGGAGCTGTTTTTT. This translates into CASSLLQEGGELFF.

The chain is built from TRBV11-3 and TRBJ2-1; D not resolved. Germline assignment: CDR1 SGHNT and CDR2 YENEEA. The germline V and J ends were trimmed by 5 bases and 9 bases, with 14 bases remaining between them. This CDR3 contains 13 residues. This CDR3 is CASSPLGEPEQFF. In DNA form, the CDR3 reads TGTGCCAGCAGCCCCCTCGGAGAGCCTGAGCAGTTCTTC.

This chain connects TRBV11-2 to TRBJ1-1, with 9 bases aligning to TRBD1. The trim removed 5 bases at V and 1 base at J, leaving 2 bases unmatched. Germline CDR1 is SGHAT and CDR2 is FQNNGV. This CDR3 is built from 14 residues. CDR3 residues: CASSPDRGNTEAFF. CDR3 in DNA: TGTGCCAGCAGCCCGGACAGGGGGAACACTGAAGCTTTCTTT.